These 11 T cell receptor beta chains originate from one sample sequenced in a study of control samples from healthy donors and cancer patients. Libraries were prepared by immunoSEQ multiplex PCR; TCRdb keeps only in-frame clonotypes and omits some of them. The data hold 120,000 to 150,000 clones, with 75% to 95% observed a single time. The sample comprised blood. These receptors came from a man in his late teens or twenties in good health.

The chain carries TRBV7-2 and TRBJ1-6; tentative D call: TRBD1 (6 bases). Trimming shortened V by 5 bases and J by 10 bases, and 21 bases separated the two germline ends. There are 16 residues in the CDR3. Per the germline V gene, CDR1 is SGHTA and CDR2 is FQGNSA. The CDR3 DNA sequence: TGTGCCAGCAGCAAGACCTTCGGGGGGACATTGTCACCCCTCCACTTT. It translates to CASSKTFGGTLSPLHF.

The table lists this clone with a count of one. The chain couples TRBV4-1 to TRBJ2-5, with 9 bases matching TRBD1. The CDR3 loop spans 15 amino acids. V dropped 5 bases and J dropped 2; count of bases not matched to a gene: 6. CDR1 and CDR2 (germline): MGHRA, YSYEKL. The DNA of the CDR3 is TGCGCCAGCAGCGACCGGGACAGGGCACAAGAGACCCAGTACTTC. Its translation is CASSDRDRAQETQYF.

The chain uses TRBV7-7 and TRBJ2-5; the D gene could be TRBD1 or TRBD2 (5 bases each). The CDR3 extends over 16 amino acids. Germline V lookup: CDR1 SSHAT, CDR2 FNYEAQ (reference sequence). The V end was cut by 4 bases, the J end by 2 bases, with 17 bases between. The CDR3 DNA follows: TGTGCCAGCAGCTCGGGACGAGGGGTGTTGCAAGAGACCCAGTACTTC. Translating gives CASSSGRGVLQETQYF.

The J gene is TRBJ2-1, the V gene TRBV29-1, with D maybe TRBD2 (6 bases). The CDR3 covers 12 residues. Between the trimmed V and J ends, which lost 8 bases and 7 bases, there was a span of 15 bases. The germline gives CDR1 SQVTM, CDR2 ANQGSEA. In nucleotides, the CDR3 is TGCAGCCTCGGCAGAGGGACTAATGAGCAGTTCTTC. Translation: CSLGRGTNEQFF.

The chain has TRBV6-5 and TRBJ2-7; no reliable D call. The CDR3 extends over 13 amino acids. V shed 2 bases and J shed 0 bases, with 5 bases lying between them. In germline, CDR1 is MNHEY, CDR2 SVGAGI. In DNA form, the CDR3 reads TGTGCCAGCAGTTACGATGTCTCCTACGAGCAGTACTTC. It yields the protein CASSYDVSYEQYF.

The chain combines TRBV7-3 with TRBJ2-4; tentative D call: TRBD1 (6 bases). This CDR3 comprises 14 residues. The V gene's germline CDR1 is SGHTA and CDR2 FQGTGA. V dropped 5 bases and J dropped 2 bases, with 10 bases sitting between them. CDR3 bases: TGTGCCAGCAGCGCAGGGGTTTCCAAAAACATTCAGTACTTC. Translated: CASSAGVSKNIQYF.

This clone was found once. The rearrangement links TRBV20-1 to TRBJ2-5, with D possibly matching TRBD1 (5 bases). The CDR3 runs to 11 residues. The germline V and J ends were trimmed by 4 bases and 5 bases, with 8 bases remaining between them. The germline gives CDR1 DFQATT, CDR2 SNEGSKA (reference sequence). CDR3 bases: TGCAGTGCTATCAGGGTGGAGACCCAGTACTTC. It is translated as CSAIRVETQYF.

This rearrangement joins TRBV4-2 to TRBJ2-3; TRBD2 matches at 9 bases. In germline, CDR1 is LGHNA, CDR2 YNFKEQ. Losses at the gene ends were 0 bases for V and 15 bases for J; bases not matched to a gene: 10. The length of the CDR3 is 14 residues. The CDR3 DNA follows: TGTGCCAGCAGCCAAGAGACCGTAGCGGGGGCCCTTTATTTT. Encoded protein: CASSQETVAGALYF.

The chain carries TRBV28 and TRBJ1-6; 10 nucleotides line up with TRBD1. The V segment lost 5 bases and the J segment 12 bases; nucleotides outside the gene matches: 7. CDR3 length equals 14 residues. Germline CDR1 MDHEN, CDR2 SYDVKM. The CDR3 DNA reads as TGTGCCAGCAGTCAGCCGGGACAGGGGCGACCCCTCCACTTT. Translating it yields CASSQPGQGRPLHF.

This clone was seen a single time. The chain couples TRBV10-3 to TRBJ2-2; the D is unclear. This CDR3 region has 14 residues. V was clipped by 6 bases and J by 0 bases, with 8 bases between them. Germline CDR1 ENHRY, CDR2 SYGVKD. Written as DNA, the CDR3 is TGTGCCATCAGGGACGGTTCGAACACCGGGGAGCTGTTTTTT. Protein sequence: CAIRDGSNTGELFF.

A few counts support this clone. This sequence joins TRBV2 and TRBJ2-5, with 8 bases identical to TRBD2. The germline gives CDR1 SNHLY, CDR2 FYNNEI. V lost 6 bases, J lost 1 base, and 7 bases stayed unmatched. The CDR3 totals 15 residues. CDR3 residues: CASSTPRGGQETQYF. The CDR3 DNA sequence: TGTGCCAGCAGCACTCCTCGGGGGGGCCAAGAGACCCAGTACTTC.